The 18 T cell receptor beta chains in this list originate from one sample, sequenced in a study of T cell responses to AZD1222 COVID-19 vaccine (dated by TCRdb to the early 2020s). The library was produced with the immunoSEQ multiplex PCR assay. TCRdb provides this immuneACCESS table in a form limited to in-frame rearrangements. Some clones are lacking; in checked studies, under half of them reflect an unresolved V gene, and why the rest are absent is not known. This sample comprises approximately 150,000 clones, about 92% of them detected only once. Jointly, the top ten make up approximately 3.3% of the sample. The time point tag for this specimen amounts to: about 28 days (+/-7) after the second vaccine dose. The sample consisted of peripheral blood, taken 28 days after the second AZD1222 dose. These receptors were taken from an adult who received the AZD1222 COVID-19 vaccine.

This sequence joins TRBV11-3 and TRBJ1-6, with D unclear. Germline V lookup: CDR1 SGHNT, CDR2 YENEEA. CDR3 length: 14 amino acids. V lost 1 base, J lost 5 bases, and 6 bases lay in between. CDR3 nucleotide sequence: TGTGCCAGCAGCTTAGCCGGCCATAATTCACCCCTCCACTTT. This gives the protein CASSLAGHNSPLHF.

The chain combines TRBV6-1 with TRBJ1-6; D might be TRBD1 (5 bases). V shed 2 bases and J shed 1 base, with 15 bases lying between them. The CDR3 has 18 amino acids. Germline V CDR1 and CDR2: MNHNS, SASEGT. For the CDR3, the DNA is TGTGCCAGCAGTGAAAGGGGCCGGGGAAGGTCCTATAATTCACCCCTCCACTTT. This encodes CASSERGRGRSYNSPLHF.

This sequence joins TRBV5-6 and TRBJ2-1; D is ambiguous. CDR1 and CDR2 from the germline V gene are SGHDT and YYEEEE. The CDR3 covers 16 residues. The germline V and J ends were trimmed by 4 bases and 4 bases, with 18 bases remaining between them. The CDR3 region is CASSRGSGRIYNEQFF. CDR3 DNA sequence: TGTGCCAGCAGCCGTGGGTCCGGGCGAATATACAATGAGCAGTTCTTC.

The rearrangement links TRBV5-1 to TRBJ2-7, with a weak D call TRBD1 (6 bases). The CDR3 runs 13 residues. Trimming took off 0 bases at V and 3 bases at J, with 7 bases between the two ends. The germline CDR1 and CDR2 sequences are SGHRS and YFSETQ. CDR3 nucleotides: TGCGCCAGCAGCTTGGTGGACAGCTACGAGCAGTACTTC. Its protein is CASSLVDSYEQYF.

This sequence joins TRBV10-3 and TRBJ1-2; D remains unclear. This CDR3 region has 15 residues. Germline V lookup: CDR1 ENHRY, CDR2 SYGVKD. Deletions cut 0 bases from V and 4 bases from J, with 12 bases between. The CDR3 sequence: CAISESNLGGYGYTF. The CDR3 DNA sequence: TGTGCCATCAGTGAGTCGAATCTCGGAGGCTATGGCTACACCTTC.

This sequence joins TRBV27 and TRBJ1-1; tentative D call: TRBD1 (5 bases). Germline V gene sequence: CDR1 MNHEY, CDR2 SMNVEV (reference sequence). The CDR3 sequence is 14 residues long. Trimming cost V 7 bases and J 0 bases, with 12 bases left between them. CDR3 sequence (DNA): TGTGCCAGCACCCCACAGGCACTGAACACTGAAGCTTTCTTT. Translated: CASTPQALNTEAFF.

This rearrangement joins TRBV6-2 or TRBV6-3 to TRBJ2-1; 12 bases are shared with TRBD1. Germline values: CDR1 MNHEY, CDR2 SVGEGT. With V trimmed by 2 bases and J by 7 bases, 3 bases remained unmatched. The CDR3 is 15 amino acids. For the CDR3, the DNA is TGTGCCAGCAGTTACGGGACAGGGGGCAGGAATGAGCAGTTCTTC. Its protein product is CASSYGTGGRNEQFF.

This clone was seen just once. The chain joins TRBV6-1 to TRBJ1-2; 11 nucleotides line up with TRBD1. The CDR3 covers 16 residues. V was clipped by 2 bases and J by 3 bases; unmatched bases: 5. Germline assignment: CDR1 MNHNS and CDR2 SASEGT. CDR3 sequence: CASSESPGQGDYGYTF. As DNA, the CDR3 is TGTGCCAGCAGTGAATCACCGGGACAGGGGGACTATGGCTACACCTTC.

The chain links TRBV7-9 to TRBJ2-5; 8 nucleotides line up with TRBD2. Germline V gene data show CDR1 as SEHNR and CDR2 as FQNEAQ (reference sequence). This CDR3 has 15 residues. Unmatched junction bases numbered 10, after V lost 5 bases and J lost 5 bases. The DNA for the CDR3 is TGTGCCAGCAGCCCCGGGACTAGGGAAACGGAGACCCAGTACTTC. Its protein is CASSPGTRETETQYF.

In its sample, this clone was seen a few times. The CDR3 is CASSHLTPNTEAFF. CDR3 nucleotide sequence: TGCGCCAGCAGCCACTTGACACCGAACACTGAAGCTTTCTTT. The chain couples TRBV4-3 to TRBJ1-1; no firm D call. The germline V gene has CDR1 LGHNA and CDR2 YSLEER. V lost 3 bases and J 1 base, leaving 9 bases between the germline ends. The CDR3 runs 14 residues.

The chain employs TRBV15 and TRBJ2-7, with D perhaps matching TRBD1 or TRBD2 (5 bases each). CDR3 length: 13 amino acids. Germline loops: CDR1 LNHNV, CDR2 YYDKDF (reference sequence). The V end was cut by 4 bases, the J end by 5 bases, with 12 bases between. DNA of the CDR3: TGTGCCACCAGCACGAAGGGGCGGGACGAGCAGTACTTC. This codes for CATSTKGRDEQYF.

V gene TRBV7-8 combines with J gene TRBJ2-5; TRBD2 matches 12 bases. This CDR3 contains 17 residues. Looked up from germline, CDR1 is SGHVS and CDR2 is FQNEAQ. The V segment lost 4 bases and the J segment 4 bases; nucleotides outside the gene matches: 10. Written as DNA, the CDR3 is TGTGCCAGCAGCTCCCGACTAGCGGGAGTAGGCCGAGAGACCCAGTACTTC. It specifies CASSSRLAGVGRETQYF.

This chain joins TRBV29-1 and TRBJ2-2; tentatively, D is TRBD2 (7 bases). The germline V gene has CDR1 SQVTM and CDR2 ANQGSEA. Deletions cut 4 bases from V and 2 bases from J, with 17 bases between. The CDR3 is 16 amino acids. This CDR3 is CSVGLGGGGNTGELFF. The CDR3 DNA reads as TGCAGCGTTGGCCTCGGGGGAGGGGGTAACACCGGGGAGCTGTTTTTT.

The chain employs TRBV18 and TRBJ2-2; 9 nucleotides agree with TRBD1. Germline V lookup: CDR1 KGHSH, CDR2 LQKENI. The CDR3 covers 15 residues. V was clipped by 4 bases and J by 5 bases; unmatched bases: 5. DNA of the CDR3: TGTGCCAGCTCACAGAACAGGGGGCGGACCGGGGAGCTGTTTTTT. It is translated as CASSQNRGRTGELFF. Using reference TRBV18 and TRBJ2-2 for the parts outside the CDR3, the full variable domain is NAGVMQNPRHLVRRRGQEARLRCSPMKGHSHVYWYRQLPEEGLKFMVYLQKENIIDESGMPKERFSAEFPKEGPSILRIQQVVRGDSAAYFCASSQNRGRTGELFFGEGSRLTVL.

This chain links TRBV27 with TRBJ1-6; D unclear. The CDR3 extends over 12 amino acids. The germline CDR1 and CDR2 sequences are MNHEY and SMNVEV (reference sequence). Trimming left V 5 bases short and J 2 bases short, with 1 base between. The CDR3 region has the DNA TGTGCCAGCAGTCCCTATAATTCACCCCTCCACTTT. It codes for CASSPYNSPLHF.

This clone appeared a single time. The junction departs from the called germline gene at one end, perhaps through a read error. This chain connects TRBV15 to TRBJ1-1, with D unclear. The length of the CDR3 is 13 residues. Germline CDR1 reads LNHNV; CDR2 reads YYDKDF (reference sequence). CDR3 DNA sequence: TGTGCCACCAGCAGAGCCCCAGACACCGAAGCTTTCTTT. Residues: CATSRAPDTEAFF.

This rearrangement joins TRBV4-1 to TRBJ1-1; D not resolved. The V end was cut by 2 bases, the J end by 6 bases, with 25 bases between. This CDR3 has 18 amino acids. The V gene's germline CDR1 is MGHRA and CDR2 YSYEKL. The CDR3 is CASSQRSWTGWRRAEAFF. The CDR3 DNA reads TGCGCCAGCAGCCAACGTTCCTGGACCGGTTGGAGAAGGGCTGAAGCTTTCTTT.

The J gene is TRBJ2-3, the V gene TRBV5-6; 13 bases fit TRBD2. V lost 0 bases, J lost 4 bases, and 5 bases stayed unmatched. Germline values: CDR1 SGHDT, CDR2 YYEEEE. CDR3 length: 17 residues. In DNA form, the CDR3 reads TGTGCCAGCAGCTTGGGGACTAGCGGGAGTTTTGCAGATACGCAGTATTTT. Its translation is CASSLGTSGSFADTQYF. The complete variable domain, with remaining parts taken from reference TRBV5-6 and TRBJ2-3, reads DAGVTQSPTHLIKTRGQQVTLRCSPKSGHDTVSWYQQALGQGPQFIFQYYEEEERQRGNFPDRFSGHQFPNYSSELNVNALLLGDSALYLCASSLGTSGSFADTQYFGPGTRLTVL.